The rows below give T cell receptor beta chains drawn from one sample of a study of Tregs in tolerant kidney transplant recipients. The method was immunoSEQ multiplex PCR; TCRdb's version includes in-frame clones alone and lacks a portion of them. Here the sample spans tens of thousands of clones, about 89% being singletons. This specimen was CD4+ T cells from blood (PBMCs), taken 6 months after the transplant. The receptor source for this set is a human patient who received a combined kidney and bone marrow transplant. Some T cells may possibly be graft donor cells. CDR3s include the opening cysteine and the closing phenylalanine or tryptophan. The order of the fields is clone size, V gene, D gene, J gene, CDR3 DNA, CDR3 protein. D genes are given only for firm matches. Where a row states a size, it is once, few, many or the class of an expanded clone; other rows omit it.

clone_size: -; v_call: TRBV5-1; d_call: -; j_call: TRBJ1-3; cdr3_nt: TGCGCCAGCAGCCCCCTGACAGTAACCTCTGGAAACACCATATATTTT; cdr3_aa: CASSPLTVTSGNTIYF
clone_size: -; v_call: TRBV4-2; d_call: -; j_call: TRBJ2-7; cdr3_nt: TGTGCCAGCAGCCAAGACCGGCCGCATGGAGACTACGAGCAGTACTTC; cdr3_aa: CASSQDRPHGDYEQYF
clone_size: few; v_call: TRBV2; d_call: -; j_call: TRBJ1-5; cdr3_nt: TGTGCCAGCAGTGGACAGCGCAATCAGCCCCAGCATTTT; cdr3_aa: CASSGQRNQPQHF
clone_size: -; v_call: TRBV28; d_call: -; j_call: TRBJ1-5; cdr3_nt: TGTGCCAGCAGTCGACAGATAGATAGCAATCAGCCCCAGCATTTT; cdr3_aa: CASSRQIDSNQPQHF
clone_size: -; v_call: TRBV7-9; d_call: -; j_call: TRBJ1-3; cdr3_nt: TGTGCCAGCAGCCCGGGAAACACCATATATTTT; cdr3_aa: CASSPGNTIYF
clone_size: once; v_call: TRBV7-6; d_call: -; j_call: TRBJ1-2; cdr3_nt: TGTGCCAGCAGCCACAGTCAGGCCTATGGCTACACCTTC; cdr3_aa: CASSHSQAYGYTF
clone_size: -; v_call: TRBV19; d_call: TRBD2; j_call: TRBJ2-3; cdr3_nt: TGTGCCAGTAGCCAGAGGACTAGCGGAGATACGCAGTATTTT; cdr3_aa: CASSQRTSGDTQYF
clone_size: -; v_call: TRBV23-1; d_call: TRBD2; j_call: TRBJ2-7; cdr3_nt: TGCGCCAGCACATATTACGCCGGGACTAGAACCTACGAGCAGTACTTC; cdr3_aa: CASTYYAGTRTYEQYF
clone_size: -; v_call: TRBV6-5; d_call: -; j_call: TRBJ2-3; cdr3_nt: TGTGCCAGCAGTTACGGCGGAAACACAGATACGCAGTATTTT; cdr3_aa: CASSYGGNTDTQYF
clone_size: -; v_call: TRBV10-3; d_call: -; j_call: TRBJ2-7; cdr3_nt: TGTGCCATCAGTGAGTCGTTCTATACTTCCTACGAGCAGTACTTC; cdr3_aa: CAISESFYTSYEQYF
clone_size: -; v_call: TRBV19; d_call: TRBD2; j_call: TRBJ2-1; cdr3_nt: TGTGCCAGTAGTTGGGTAAGCGGGGGCCGAGGGGATGAGCAGTTCTTC; cdr3_aa: CASSWVSGGRGDEQFF
clone_size: -; v_call: TRBV30; d_call: -; j_call: TRBJ2-2; cdr3_nt: TGTGCCTGGAGTGTACTTCGGAGAACCGGGGAGCTGTTTTTT; cdr3_aa: CAWSVLRRTGELFF
clone_size: -; v_call: TRBV19; d_call: TRBD1; j_call: TRBJ1-2; cdr3_nt: TGTGCCAGTAGTATACCAGGGGGCGACTATGGCTACACCTTC; cdr3_aa: CASSIPGGDYGYTF
clone_size: few; v_call: TRBV2; d_call: TRBD2; j_call: TRBJ2-3; cdr3_nt: TGTGCCAGCAGTGAACAGGGAGGGAGCACAGATACGCAGTATTTT; cdr3_aa: CASSEQGGSTDTQYF
clone_size: -; v_call: TRBV7-2; d_call: -; j_call: TRBJ1-1; cdr3_nt: TGTGCCAGCAGCTTAGATGGGCGACACACTGAAGCTTTCTTT; cdr3_aa: CASSLDGRHTEAFF
clone_size: -; v_call: TRBV6-5; d_call: TRBD1; j_call: TRBJ1-1; cdr3_nt: TGTGCCAGCAGGGCACCCATTGGGACAGGGCTTGCTTTCTTT; cdr3_aa: CASRAPIGTGLAFF
clone_size: once; v_call: TRBV7-3; d_call: -; j_call: TRBJ2-1; cdr3_nt: TGTGCCAGCAGCTTAACGTCCGGGGTTTACAATGAGCAGTTCTTC; cdr3_aa: CASSLTSGVYNEQFF
clone_size: -; v_call: TRBV27; d_call: -; j_call: TRBJ2-6; cdr3_nt: TGTGCCAGCAGTAAAGACTGGCTACAAAGTCGGGCCAACGTCCTGACTTTC; cdr3_aa: CASSKDWLQSRANVLTF
clone_size: few; v_call: TRBV2; d_call: -; j_call: TRBJ1-4; cdr3_nt: TGTGCCAGCAGTGAAGCCGGGGGATTCGGAGAAAAACTGTTTTTT; cdr3_aa: CASSEAGGFGEKLFF
clone_size: -; v_call: TRBV7-2; d_call: TRBD1; j_call: TRBJ1-2; cdr3_nt: TGTGCCAGCAGCGCCCGGGACAGGGGGAAGGGCTACACCTTC; cdr3_aa: CASSARDRGKGYTF
clone_size: -; v_call: TRBV11-3; d_call: TRBD1; j_call: TRBJ2-5; cdr3_nt: TGTGCCAGCGGCCAGGGGGAGGAGACCCAGTACTTC; cdr3_aa: CASGQGEETQYF
clone_size: -; v_call: TRBV7-2; d_call: -; j_call: TRBJ2-7; cdr3_nt: TGTGCCAGCAGCCGTAGAACAGCCCAAATTTCCTACGAGCAGTACTTC; cdr3_aa: CASSRRTAQISYEQYF
clone_size: -; v_call: TRBV5-6; d_call: -; j_call: TRBJ2-3; cdr3_nt: TGTGCCAGCAGCCCCAGGGGTCCTAGCACAGATACGCAGTATTTT; cdr3_aa: CASSPRGPSTDTQYF
clone_size: -; v_call: TRBV7-3; d_call: TRBD1; j_call: TRBJ2-1; cdr3_nt: TGTGCCAGCAGCTTATTACCCAAATCTCAAATCGGGACAGGGGGTAGAGATGAGCAGTTCTTC; cdr3_aa: CASSLLPKSQIGTGGRDEQFF
clone_size: few; v_call: TRBV6-6; d_call: -; j_call: TRBJ1-1; cdr3_nt: TGTGCCAGCAGTGACAGGACAGCTATGAACACTGAAGCTTTCTTT; cdr3_aa: CASSDRTAMNTEAFF
clone_size: -; v_call: TRBV28; d_call: -; j_call: TRBJ1-3; cdr3_nt: TGTGCCAGCAGTTTACTGGGGCAAGCTGGAAACACCATATATTTT; cdr3_aa: CASSLLGQAGNTIYF
clone_size: -; v_call: TRBV5-1; d_call: -; j_call: TRBJ1-5; cdr3_nt: TGCGCCAGCAGCCCGGGGGGGGGCGCGGGTTATCAGCCCCAGCATTTT; cdr3_aa: CASSPGGGAGYQPQHF
clone_size: -; v_call: TRBV30; d_call: -; j_call: TRBJ1-5; cdr3_nt: TGTGCCTGGAGTGTACATGTGCGGGGTCCCAATCAGCCCCAGCATTTT; cdr3_aa: CAWSVHVRGPNQPQHF
clone_size: -; v_call: TRBV18; d_call: TRBD1; j_call: TRBJ1-1; cdr3_nt: TGTGCCAGCTCACCTTCCAGGGGGCGAAGCACTGAAGCTTTCTTT; cdr3_aa: CASSPSRGRSTEAFF
clone_size: -; v_call: TRBV13; d_call: TRBD1; j_call: TRBJ1-1; cdr3_nt: TGTGCCAGCAGCTACCTAACCCCCGGGACAGGGGGTACCACTGAAGCTTTCTTT; cdr3_aa: CASSYLTPGTGGTTEAFF
clone_size: few; v_call: TRBV18; d_call: TRBD1; j_call: TRBJ1-1; cdr3_nt: TGTGCCAGCTCGGGACAGTCTGAAGCTTTCTTT; cdr3_aa: CASSGQSEAFF
clone_size: once; v_call: TRBV4-3; d_call: -; j_call: TRBJ2-1; cdr3_nt: TGCGCCAGCAGCCAAGGACAGAACTCCTACAATGAGCAGTTCTTC; cdr3_aa: CASSQGQNSYNEQFF
clone_size: -; v_call: TRBV7-3; d_call: -; j_call: TRBJ1-1; cdr3_nt: TGTGCCAGCATGCCAGAATTAGGGGGCACTGAAGCTTTCTTT; cdr3_aa: CASMPELGGTEAFF
clone_size: -; v_call: TRBV6-4; d_call: -; j_call: TRBJ1-2; cdr3_nt: TGTGCCAGCAGCCCGTCTACATACAGGAAGAACTATGGCTACACCTTC; cdr3_aa: CASSPSTYRKNYGYTF
clone_size: -; v_call: TRBV7-7; d_call: TRBD2; j_call: TRBJ2-2; cdr3_nt: TGTGCCAGCAGCCCCCGGACTAGCGGGAGTAGAACCGGGGAGCTGTTTTTT; cdr3_aa: CASSPRTSGSRTGELFF
clone_size: -; v_call: TRBV19; d_call: TRBD1; j_call: TRBJ1-2; cdr3_nt: TGTGCCAGTAGTCCCCGGGACAGGGGAGCCTATGGCTACACCTTC; cdr3_aa: CASSPRDRGAYGYTF
clone_size: once; v_call: TRBV4-1; d_call: TRBD2; j_call: TRBJ2-1; cdr3_nt: TGCGCCAGCAGCCAAACGACACTAGCGGGGGGCATATTGAGCTCCTACAATGAGCAGTTCTTC; cdr3_aa: CASSQTTLAGGILSSYNEQFF
clone_size: -; v_call: TRBV7-9; d_call: TRBD1; j_call: TRBJ1-6; cdr3_nt: TGTGCCAGCAGCCCCCGGGACAGGGGGGATTCACCCCTCCACTTT; cdr3_aa: CASSPRDRGDSPLHF
clone_size: -; v_call: TRBV2; d_call: TRBD2; j_call: TRBJ2-2; cdr3_nt: TGTGCCAGCAGTGTCGGGTTAGCGGGGCTCACCGGGGAGCTGTTTTTT; cdr3_aa: CASSVGLAGLTGELFF
clone_size: -; v_call: TRBV18; d_call: TRBD1; j_call: TRBJ1-5; cdr3_nt: TGTGCCAGCTCTCCCGAGACAGGGCACTTGCAGCCCCAGCATTTT; cdr3_aa: CASSPETGHLQPQHF
clone_size: -; v_call: TRBV29-1; d_call: TRBD2; j_call: TRBJ2-1; cdr3_nt: TGCAGCGTACAAACTAGCGGGAGGGCCCGTGGTGAGCAGTTCTTC; cdr3_aa: CSVQTSGRARGEQFF
clone_size: -; v_call: TRBV5-6; d_call: TRBD1; j_call: TRBJ2-2; cdr3_nt: TGTGCCAGCACCGCCTTAGGGACAGGGGCTGATTTTAACACCGGGGAGCTGTTTTTT; cdr3_aa: CASTALGTGADFNTGELFF
clone_size: -; v_call: TRBV6-5; d_call: -; j_call: TRBJ1-4; cdr3_nt: TGTGCCAGCAGTCCGGCCTCCGGGAGTGAAAAACTGTTTTTT; cdr3_aa: CASSPASGSEKLFF
clone_size: -; v_call: TRBV5-1; d_call: TRBD2; j_call: TRBJ2-7; cdr3_nt: TGCGCCAGCAGCTTGGGGGCGGGGGTTGGATACGAGCAGTACTTC; cdr3_aa: CASSLGAGVGYEQYF
clone_size: -; v_call: TRBV12-5; d_call: TRBD2; j_call: TRBJ2-1; cdr3_nt: TGTGCTAGTGGTCAAAGCGGGGGGAAGAACAATGAGCAGTTCTTC; cdr3_aa: CASGQSGGKNNEQFF
clone_size: -; v_call: TRBV5-1; d_call: -; j_call: TRBJ2-7; cdr3_nt: TGCGCCAGCAGCCCCACGGTGACCTACGAGCAGTACTTC; cdr3_aa: CASSPTVTYEQYF
clone_size: -; v_call: TRBV28; d_call: TRBD1; j_call: TRBJ2-7; cdr3_nt: TGTGCCAGCAAAACCGGGACAGACTCCTACGAGCAGTACTTC; cdr3_aa: CASKTGTDSYEQYF
clone_size: -; v_call: TRBV19; d_call: TRBD2; j_call: TRBJ2-5; cdr3_nt: TGTGCCAGTAGTATAGGGCGGGGCAGGTTCCTAGCGGGAGGCCCCTTCCAAGAGACCCAGTACTTC; cdr3_aa: CASSIGRGRFLAGGPFQETQYF
clone_size: once; v_call: TRBV19; d_call: TRBD1; j_call: TRBJ1-6; cdr3_nt: TGTGCCAGTAGTCGACAGGGTTTAAGGACACCCCTCCACTTT; cdr3_aa: CASSRQGLRTPLHF
clone_size: -; v_call: TRBV4-2; d_call: TRBD1; j_call: TRBJ1-2; cdr3_nt: TGTGCCAGCAGCCTGGACAGGGACTACTATGGCTACACCTTC; cdr3_aa: CASSLDRDYYGYTF
clone_size: -; v_call: TRBV9; d_call: -; j_call: TRBJ2-1; cdr3_nt: TGTGCCAGCAGCGTAGGCGGACAGCAGAATGAGCAGTTCTTC; cdr3_aa: CASSVGGQQNEQFF
clone_size: few; v_call: TRBV6-7; d_call: -; j_call: TRBJ1-5; cdr3_nt: TGTGCCAGCAGCTTTGGCCGGGTTCAGCCCCAGCATTTT; cdr3_aa: CASSFGRVQPQHF
clone_size: -; v_call: TRBV18; d_call: TRBD1; j_call: TRBJ1-1; cdr3_nt: TGTGCCAGCTCACCGGGGGACAGGGGGCTTCTGGAAGCTTTCTTT; cdr3_aa: CASSPGDRGLLEAFF